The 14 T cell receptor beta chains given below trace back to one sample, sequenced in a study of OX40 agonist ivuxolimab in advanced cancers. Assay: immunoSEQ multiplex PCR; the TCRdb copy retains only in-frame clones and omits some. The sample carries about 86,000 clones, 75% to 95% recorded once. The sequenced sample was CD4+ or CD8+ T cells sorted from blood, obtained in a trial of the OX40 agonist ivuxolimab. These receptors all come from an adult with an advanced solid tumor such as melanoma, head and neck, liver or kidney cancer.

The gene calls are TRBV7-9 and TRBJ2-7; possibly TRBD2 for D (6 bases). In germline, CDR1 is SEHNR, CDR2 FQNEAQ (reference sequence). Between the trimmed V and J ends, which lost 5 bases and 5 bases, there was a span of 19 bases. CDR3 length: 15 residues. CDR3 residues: CASSPYLAPGDEQYF. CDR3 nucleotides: TGTGCCAGCAGCCCATACCTAGCCCCGGGGGACGAGCAGTACTTC.

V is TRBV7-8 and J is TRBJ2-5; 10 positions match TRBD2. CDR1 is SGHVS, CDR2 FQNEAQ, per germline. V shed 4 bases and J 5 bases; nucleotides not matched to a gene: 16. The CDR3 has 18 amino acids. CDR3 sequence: CASSSYPSLAGRKETQYF. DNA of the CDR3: TGTGCCAGCAGCTCATACCCCTCACTAGCGGGAAGAAAGGAGACCCAGTACTTC.

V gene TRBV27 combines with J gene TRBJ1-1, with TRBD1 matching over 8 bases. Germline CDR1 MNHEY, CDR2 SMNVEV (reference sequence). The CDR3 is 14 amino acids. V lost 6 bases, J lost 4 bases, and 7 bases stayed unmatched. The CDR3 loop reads CASRCGQGGTEAFF. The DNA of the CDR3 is TGTGCCAGCAGATGTGGACAGGGCGGCACTGAAGCTTTCTTT.

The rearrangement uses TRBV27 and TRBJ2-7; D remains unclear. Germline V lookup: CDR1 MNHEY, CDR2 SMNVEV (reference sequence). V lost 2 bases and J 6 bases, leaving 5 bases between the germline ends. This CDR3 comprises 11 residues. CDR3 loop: CASSLGVEQYF. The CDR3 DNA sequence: TGTGCCAGCAGTTTAGGCGTCGAGCAGTACTTC.

The CDR3 DNA follows: TGTGCCAGCAGCTTCTCCTATAGCGGTAGCACAGATACGCAGTATTTT. Translation: CASSFSYSGSTDTQYF. V usage is TRBV11-3 and J usage is TRBJ2-3; weak D call: TRBD2 (6 bases). Germline V gene sequence: CDR1 SGHNT, CDR2 YENEEA. V lost 3 bases and J lost 0, with 13 bases in between. The CDR3 is 16 residues long.

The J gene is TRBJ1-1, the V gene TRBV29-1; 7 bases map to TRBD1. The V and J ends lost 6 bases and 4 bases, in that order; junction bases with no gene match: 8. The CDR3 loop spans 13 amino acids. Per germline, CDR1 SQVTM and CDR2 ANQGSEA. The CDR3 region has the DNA TGCAGCGTATATAGCGGACAGGCCACTGAAGCTTTCTTT. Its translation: CSVYSGQATEAFF.

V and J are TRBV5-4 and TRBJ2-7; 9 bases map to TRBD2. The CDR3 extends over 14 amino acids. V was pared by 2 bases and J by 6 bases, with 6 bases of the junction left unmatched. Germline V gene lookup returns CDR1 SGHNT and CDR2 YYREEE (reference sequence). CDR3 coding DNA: TGTGCCAGCAGCTTCAGCGGGAGGAATTTCGAGCAGTACTTC. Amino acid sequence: CASSFSGRNFEQYF.

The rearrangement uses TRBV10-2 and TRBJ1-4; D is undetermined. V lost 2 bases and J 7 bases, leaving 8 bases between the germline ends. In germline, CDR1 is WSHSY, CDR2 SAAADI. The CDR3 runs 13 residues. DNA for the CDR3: TGCGCCAGCAGTGAGGCACCGACTGAAAAACTGTTTTTT. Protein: CASSEAPTEKLFF.

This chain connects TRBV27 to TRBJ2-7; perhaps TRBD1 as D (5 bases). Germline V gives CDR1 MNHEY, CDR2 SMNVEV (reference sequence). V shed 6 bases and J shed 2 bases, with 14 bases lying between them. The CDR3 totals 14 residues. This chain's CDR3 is CASSLMGQAYEQYF. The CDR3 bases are TGTGCCAGCAGCCTAATGGGGCAGGCCTACGAGCAGTACTTC.

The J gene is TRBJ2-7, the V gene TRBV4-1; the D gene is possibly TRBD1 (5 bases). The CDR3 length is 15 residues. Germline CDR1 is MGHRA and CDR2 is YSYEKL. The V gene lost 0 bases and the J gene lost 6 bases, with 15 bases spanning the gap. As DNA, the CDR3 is TGCGCCAGCAGCCAAGATAGGCAGGGTCGATCCGAGCAGTACTTC. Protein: CASSQDRQGRSEQYF.

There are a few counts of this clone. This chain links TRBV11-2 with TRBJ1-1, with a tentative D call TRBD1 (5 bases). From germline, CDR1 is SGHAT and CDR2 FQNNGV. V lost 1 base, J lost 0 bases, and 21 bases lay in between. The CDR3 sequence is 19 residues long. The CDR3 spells CASSLVGRGIGRMNTEAFF. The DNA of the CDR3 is TGTGCCAGCAGCTTAGTAGGTAGGGGCATAGGCAGGATGAACACTGAAGCTTTCTTT.

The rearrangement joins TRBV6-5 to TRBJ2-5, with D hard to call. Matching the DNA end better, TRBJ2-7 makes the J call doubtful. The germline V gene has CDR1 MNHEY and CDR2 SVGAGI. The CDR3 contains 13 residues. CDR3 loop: CASSYALTYEQYF. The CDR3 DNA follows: TGTGCCAGCAGTTACGCACTGACCTACGAGCAGTACTTC.

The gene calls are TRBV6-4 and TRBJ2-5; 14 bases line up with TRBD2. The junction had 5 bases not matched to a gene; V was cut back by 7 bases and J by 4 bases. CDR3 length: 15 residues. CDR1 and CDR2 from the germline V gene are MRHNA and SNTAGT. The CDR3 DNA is TGTGCCAGCACCAGACTAGCGGGAGGGGCAGAGACCCAGTACTTC. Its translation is CASTRLAGGAETQYF.

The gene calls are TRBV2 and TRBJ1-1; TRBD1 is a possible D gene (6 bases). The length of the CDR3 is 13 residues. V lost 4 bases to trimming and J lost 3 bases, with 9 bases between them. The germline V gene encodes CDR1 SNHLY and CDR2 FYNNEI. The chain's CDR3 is CASSGRGDTEAFF. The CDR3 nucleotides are TGTGCCAGCAGTGGTAGGGGGGACACTGAAGCTTTCTTT.